A single sample is the source of the 6 T cell receptor beta chains below, sequenced in a study of cytomegalovirus exposure and HLA in healthy donors. Clones were read by immunoSEQ multiplex PCR, and TCRdb kept only the in-frame ones, dropping some. This table has 250,000 to 400,000 clones, roughly 88% appearing once. Sample: PBMCs. The receptors shown here come from a man in his thirties or forties in good health and CMV-seronegative.

The chain is built from TRBV5-1 and TRBJ1-2, with 10 nucleotides matching TRBD1. J was trimmed by 4 bases and V by 0 bases; bases with no gene match: 6. Germline CDR1 reads SGHRS; CDR2 reads YFSETQ. The CDR3 has 16 residues. The CDR3 spells CASSLGQGAPGYGYTF. For the CDR3, the DNA is TGCGCCAGCAGCTTGGGACAGGGGGCGCCTGGCTATGGCTACACCTTC.

J is TRBJ2-1 and V is TRBV13; D possibly corresponds to TRBD2 (6 bases). V lost 5 bases to trimming and J lost 8 bases, with 19 bases between them. CDR1 and CDR2 (germline): PRHDT, FYEKMQ (reference sequence). This CDR3 contains 15 residues. The CDR3 is CASSPHSTSSDEQFF. The CDR3, as DNA: TGTGCCAGCAGCCCTCATAGTACTAGCTCGGATGAGCAGTTCTTC.

This clone was seen only a few times. J is TRBJ2-5 and V is TRBV6-5; D is uncertain. Germline V gives CDR1 MNHEY, CDR2 SVGAGI. Trimming took off 6 bases at V and 5 bases at J, with 7 bases between the two ends. This CDR3 has 11 amino acids. The CDR3 DNA sequence: TGTGCCAGCAGCCTCCGGGAGACCCAGTACTTC. It yields the protein CASSLRETQYF.

The rearrangement uses TRBV5-1 and TRBJ1-2; D is unresolved. Between the trimmed V and J ends, which lost 4 bases and 5 bases, there was a span of 15 bases. This CDR3 contains 14 residues. Germline lookup yields CDR1 SGHRS and CDR2 YFSETQ. The CDR3 sequence is CASSDPGPEYGYTF. The CDR3, as DNA: TGCGCCAGCAGCGATCCCGGTCCGGAGTATGGCTACACCTTC.

CDR3 nucleotide sequence: TGTGCCAGCAGTGAAGATGTTATCTCCAGGCGCAGGGAGACCCAGTACTTC. Translated, it gives CASSEDVISRRRETQYF. The chain couples TRBV6-1 to TRBJ2-5, with unresolved D. This CDR3 spans 17 amino acids. The V gene lost 1 base and the J gene lost 5 bases, with 20 bases spanning the gap. The V gene's germline CDR1 is MNHNS and CDR2 SASEGT.

This chain links TRBV5-4 with TRBJ1-5; possibly TRBD1 for D (5 bases). V lost 7 bases and J lost 5, with 13 bases in between. Germline V gene sequence: CDR1 SGHNT, CDR2 YYREEE (reference sequence). The CDR3 is made up of 13 amino acids. The CDR3 protein is CASLWGDDQPQHF. DNA of the CDR3: TGTGCCAGCTTGTGGGGGGATGATCAGCCCCAGCATTTT.